This TCR beta chain was recorded in a study of CD8+ T cells in alopecia areata. Study background: The study gave treated patients oral tofacitinib at 5 to 10 mg twice daily.

This clone has more than one count but fewer than ten. CDR1 is SEHNR and CDR2 is FQNEAQ in the germline V gene (reference sequence). The CDR3 totals 13 residues. J lost 5 bases, V lost 4 bases, and 4 bases had no gene match. RNA extraction was followed by reverse transcription into cDNA, which acted as the sequencing template. Libraries were prepared by immunoSEQ multiplex PCR; TCRdb keeps only in-frame clonotypes and omits some of them. The sample has a few hundred thousand clones, 60% seen once; the top ten hold about 0.89%. The treatment was: oral pan-JAK inhibitor, 5-10 mg twice daily. The source is a human donor with alopecia areata. The chain links TRBV7-9 to TRBJ2-7, with TRBD1 matching 8 bases. This specimen consisted of CD4+ T cells sorted from blood, obtained at week 52, from a patient treated with tofacitinib. CDR3 in amino acids: CASSSDRDHEQYF. The CDR3 DNA reads as TGTGCCAGCAGCTCGGACAGGGACCACGAGCAGTACTTC.